A selection of T cell receptor beta chains follows, all from one sample in a study of T cell responses to AZD1222 COVID-19 vaccine. Data came from immunoSEQ multiplex PCR; TCRdb stores just in-frame clones and leaves some out. The sample holds nearly 95,000 clones, around 89% seen once. Sequenced material: peripheral blood, taken 28 days after the second AZD1222 dose. These receptors originate from an adult who received the AZD1222 COVID-19 vaccine. The CDR3 runs from the conserved cysteine through the conserved F or W. The D gene is left open where the match is weak. Clone size is shown for a subset of rows, as once, few, many or a class of expanded clone.

CDR3: CASSLKQGVDEKLFF
DNA: TGTGCCAGCAGCTTGAAACAGGGAGTAGACGAAAAACTGTTTTTT
size: NA
J: TRBJ1-4
V: TRBV5-4
D: NA

CDR3: CASSPPTGGVYGTDTQYF
DNA: TGTGCCAGCTCACCACCCACGGGAGGCGTATACGGGACAGATACGCAGTATTTT
size: NA
J: TRBJ2-3
V: TRBV18
D: TRBD2

CDR3: CASSEGQPNQPQHF
DNA: TGCGCCAGCAGTGAAGGACAGCCCAATCAGCCCCAGCATTTT
size: NA
J: TRBJ1-5
V: TRBV5-1
D: NA

CDR3: CASGRGLSRAGNTIYF
DNA: TGTGCTAGTGGTCGGGGACTTTCAAGGGCTGGAAACACCATATATTTT
size: NA
J: TRBJ1-3
V: TRBV12-5
D: NA

CDR3: CASSYSTDSNQPQHF
DNA: TGTGCCAGCAGTTACTCGACCGATAGCAATCAGCCCCAGCATTTT
size: NA
J: TRBJ1-5
V: TRBV6-6
D: NA

CDR3: CASTDAGPDTQYF
DNA: TGCGCCAGCACCGACGCGGGCCCAGATACGCAGTATTTT
size: NA
J: TRBJ2-3
V: TRBV5-1
D: NA

CDR3: CATRGTNYGYTF
DNA: TGTGCCACCCGAGGGACGAACTATGGCTACACCTTC
size: NA
J: TRBJ1-2
V: TRBV7-9
D: NA

CDR3: CAISDEAIEAFF
DNA: TGTGCCATCAGTGATGAGGCCATTGAAGCTTTCTTT
size: NA
J: TRBJ1-1
V: TRBV10-3
D: NA

CDR3: CASSQDSGTGRGATNEKLFF
DNA: TGCGCCAGCAGCCAAGATTCCGGGACAGGTCGGGGGGCAACTAATGAAAAACTGTTTTTT
size: once
J: TRBJ1-4
V: TRBV4-3
D: TRBD1

CDR3: CATSSASSLRDTQYF
DNA: TGTGCCACCAGTAGTGCATCTTCGCTTAGGGATACGCAGTATTTT
size: NA
J: TRBJ2-3
V: TRBV19
D: NA

CDR3: CASSLTEPGNTEAFF
DNA: TGTGCCAGCAGCTTAACTGAACCGGGAAACACTGAAGCTTTCTTT
size: many
J: TRBJ1-1
V: TRBV7-9
D: NA

CDR3: CASSSGQTNEQFF
DNA: TGTGCTAGCAGCTCGGGACAGACCAATGAGCAGTTCTTC
size: once
J: TRBJ2-1
V: TRBV7-7
D: TRBD1

CDR3: CASSPGMGHISGNTIYF
DNA: TGCGCCAGCAGCCCGGGTATGGGACATATCTCTGGAAACACCATATATTTT
size: NA
J: TRBJ1-3
V: TRBV5-1
D: NA

CDR3: CASSREVHNEQFF
DNA: TGTGCCAGCAGTCGGGAGGTACACAATGAGCAGTTCTTC
size: NA
J: TRBJ2-1
V: TRBV6-5
D: TRBD2

CDR3: CASSPGTGGPIAKNIQYF
DNA: TGTGCCAGCTCACCAGGGACAGGGGGTCCTATAGCCAAAAACATTCAGTACTTC
size: NA
J: TRBJ2-4
V: TRBV18
D: TRBD1

CDR3: CASGLTGDYEQYF
DNA: TGTGCCAGCGGCTTGACAGGAGACTACGAGCAGTACTTC
size: NA
J: TRBJ2-7
V: TRBV18
D: NA

CDR3: CASSLGLAGVYEQYF
DNA: TGTGCCAGCAGCCTTGGACTAGCGGGAGTCTACGAGCAGTACTTC
size: once
J: TRBJ2-7
V: TRBV14
D: TRBD2

CDR3: CATRTETRGTAINEKLFF
DNA: TGTGCCACCAGAACTGAAACCCGAGGGACAGCCATTAATGAAAAACTGTTTTTT
size: NA
J: TRBJ1-4
V: TRBV15
D: TRBD1

CDR3: CASSEPSGLAEIYEQYF
DNA: TGTGCCAGCAGTGAGCCGTCAGGACTAGCGGAGATATACGAGCAGTACTTC
size: NA
J: TRBJ2-7
V: TRBV6-1
D: TRBD2

CDR3: CASSITANTGELFF
DNA: TGTGCCAGTAGTATAACGGCTAACACCGGGGAGCTGTTTTTT
size: once
J: TRBJ2-2
V: TRBV19
D: NA

CDR3: CASSIEGQEAFF
DNA: TGTGCCAGTAGTATAGAAGGGCAAGAAGCTTTCTTT
size: NA
J: TRBJ1-1
V: TRBV19
D: NA

CDR3: CASSLAWTGGHTEAFF
DNA: TGTGCCAGCAGCTTAGCTTGGACAGGGGGGCACACTGAAGCTTTCTTT
size: NA
J: TRBJ1-1
V: TRBV7-8
D: TRBD1

CDR3: CASSLLSSYNEQFF
DNA: TGTGCCAGCAGCTTACTAAGCTCCTACAATGAGCAGTTCTTC
size: NA
J: TRBJ2-1
V: TRBV7-9
D: NA

CDR3: CASSQDQYSPLHF
DNA: TGCGCCAGCAGCCAAGACCAGTATTCACCCCTCCACTTT
size: NA
J: TRBJ1-6
V: TRBV4-1
D: NA

CDR3: CASSLGASLQETQYF
DNA: TGTGCCAGCAGCTTAGGGGCTAGTCTTCAAGAGACCCAGTACTTC
size: NA
J: TRBJ2-5
V: TRBV7-2
D: NA

CDR3: CASRPRDRGASDSYEQYF
DNA: TGTGCAAGTCGCCCCCGGGACAGGGGGGCTAGCGACTCCTACGAGCAGTACTTC
size: once
J: TRBJ2-7
V: TRBV12-2
D: NA

CDR3: CASSQDIGQGGEKLFF
DNA: TGCGCCAGCAGCCAAGATATAGGGCAGGGGGGTGAAAAACTGTTTTTT
size: NA
J: TRBJ1-4
V: TRBV4-3
D: TRBD1

CDR3: CASSTQGHYGYTF
DNA: TGTGCCAGCAGTACCCAGGGACACTATGGCTACACCTTC
size: NA
J: TRBJ1-2
V: TRBV12-3/TRBV12-4
D: NA

CDR3: CASSQAVTLNSPLHF
DNA: TGCGCCAGCAGCCAAGCGGTAACCTTGAATTCACCCCTCCACTTT
size: once
J: TRBJ1-6
V: TRBV4-1
D: NA

CDR3: CASSSADRERQLFF
DNA: TGTGCCAGCAGTTCCGCGGACAGGGAAAGGCAGCTGTTTTTT
size: NA
J: TRBJ1-4
V: TRBV6-5
D: TRBD1

CDR3: CAISEGSGSYTF
DNA: TGTGCCATCAGTGAAGGCAGTGGTAGCTACACCTTC
size: NA
J: TRBJ1-2
V: TRBV10-3
D: NA

CDR3: CASSPDSNYGYTF
DNA: TGTGCCAGCAGTCCGGACAGCAACTATGGCTACACCTTC
size: NA
J: TRBJ1-2
V: TRBV11-1
D: NA

CDR3: CASSYSNGYNQPQHF
DNA: TGTGCCAGCAGTTACTCGAACGGTTACAATCAGCCCCAGCATTTT
size: NA
J: TRBJ1-5
V: TRBV6-5
D: NA

CDR3: CASSQTLNYEQYF
DNA: TGTGCCAGCAGCCAAACTTTAAACTACGAGCAGTACTTC
size: NA
J: TRBJ2-7
V: TRBV14
D: NA

CDR3: CASESHRGSPLHF
DNA: TGCGCCAGTGAAAGTCATCGGGGTTCACCCCTCCACTTT
size: NA
J: TRBJ1-6
V: TRBV10-2
D: NA

CDR3: CASSDFGGSKDTQYF
DNA: TGTGCCAGCAGTGACTTCGGGGGGTCCAAAGATACGCAGTATTTT
size: NA
J: TRBJ2-3
V: TRBV6-4
D: TRBD2

CDR3: CASRTITDNEQFF
DNA: TGTGCCAGCAGGACGATAACGGACAATGAGCAGTTCTTC
size: NA
J: TRBJ2-1
V: TRBV11-2
D: NA

CDR3: CASSSTGTSVTYEQYF
DNA: TGTGCCAGCAGCTCTACCGGGACTAGCGTTACCTACGAGCAGTACTTC
size: NA
J: TRBJ2-7
V: TRBV5-5
D: TRBD2

CDR3: CASLGQTNTEAFF
DNA: TGTGCCAGCTTGGGACAGACTAACACTGAAGCTTTCTTT
size: NA
J: TRBJ1-1
V: TRBV27
D: TRBD1

CDR3: CSAREVQGAFF
DNA: TGCAGTGCTAGAGAGGTTCAGGGAGCTTTCTTT
size: NA
J: TRBJ1-1
V: TRBV20-1
D: NA

CDR3: CASSEGRVIQETQYF
DNA: TGTGCCAGCAGTGAGGGCAGGGTGATCCAAGAGACCCAGTACTTC
size: NA
J: TRBJ2-5
V: TRBV6-1
D: NA

CDR3: CASRGRGLLFKNSNTGELFF
DNA: TGCGCCAGCAGAGGCAGGGGGCTCTTATTCAAGAATTCGAACACCGGGGAGCTGTTTTTT
size: NA
J: TRBJ2-2
V: TRBV5-1
D: TRBD1

CDR3: CASRMNRDEAFF
DNA: TGTGCCAGTAGGATGAACAGGGATGAAGCTTTCTTT
size: once
J: TRBJ1-1
V: TRBV19
D: NA

CDR3: CASSPRGTIAGGLSYNEQFF
DNA: TGTGCCAGCAGTCCGCGGGGCACCATAGCGGGAGGTCTTTCCTACAATGAGCAGTTCTTC
size: NA
J: TRBJ2-1
V: TRBV6-6
D: TRBD2

CDR3: CASSQSGVGSPLHF
DNA: TGTGCCAGCAGCCAATCCGGGGTTGGCTCACCCCTCCACTTT
size: few
J: TRBJ1-6
V: TRBV3-1/TRBV3-2
D: NA